Listed here are 30 T cell receptor beta chains from one sample, sequenced in a study of regulatory T cells in long-lasting Graves disease. Specified time point: persistent/refractory GD, antithyroid drugs over 5 years with positive TRAb. From RNA extracted from PBMCs, the TCR library was made. Investigators prepared the TCR beta libraries by applying iRepertoire HTBI primers and Arm-PCR of CDR3 regions. TCRdb recomputed calls from the multiplex PCR reads with MiXCR, one row per CDR3 protein. The table lists 650,000 to 700,000 distinct CDR3 sequences, about 30% of them singletons. Here the sequenced sample was peripheral blood mononuclear cells (PBMCs), taken when the disease was refractory, from a patient treated with antithyroid drugs. The receptors here all came from a female donor with Graves disease.

Note on this clonotype: Since a much larger clone is just one base distant, this may be a read error. The CDR3 end shows no conserved phenylalanine or tryptophan, and so a read error is likely. CDR3 DNA sequence: TGCGCCAGCAGCCTAGGGATCGACTATGGCTACACCATC. It is translated as CASSLGIDYGYTI. The chain couples TRBV5-1 to TRBJ1-2, with D unresolved. The CDR3 loop spans 13 amino acids. The germline V gene encodes CDR1 SGHRS and CDR2 YFSETQ. The V end was cut by 4 bases, the J end by 3 bases, with 10 bases between.

This clonotype has just a few counts. The J gene is TRBJ1-1, the V gene TRBV30, with D unclear. The CDR3 has 17 amino acids. V lost 2 bases to trimming and J lost 0 bases, with 19 bases between them. The V gene's germline CDR1 is GTSNPN and CDR2 SVGIG (reference sequence). In DNA, the CDR3 is TGTGCCTGGAGTTCGTGGGCTGGACCCGACATGAACACTGAAGCTTTCTTT. Protein: CAWSSWAGPDMNTEAFF.

The chain uses TRBV15 and TRBJ2-2; 7 positions agree with TRBD2. Germline trimming cut 0 bases from V and 0 bases from J; bases unmatched to any gene: 7. The germline gives CDR1 LNHNV, CDR2 YYDKDF (reference sequence). This CDR3 has 18 amino acids. The chain's CDR3 is CATSRDYSGHSNTGELFF. In DNA form, the CDR3 reads TGTGCCACCAGCAGAGATTATAGCGGGCATTCGAACACCGGGGAGCTGTTTTTT.

This clonotype turned up a few times. J is TRBJ2-7 and V is TRBV20-1, with 8 positions matching TRBD1. This CDR3 has 15 residues. With 5 bases clipped from V and 1 base from J, the junction kept 10 bases outside the gene matches. Germline CDR1 reads DFQATT; CDR2 reads SNEGSKA (reference sequence). The CDR3 region is CSAVPPGQVSYEQYF. CDR3 in DNA: TGCAGTGCTGTCCCTCCGGGACAGGTATCCTACGAGCAGTACTTC.

The gene calls are TRBV30 and TRBJ2-7; maybe TRBD2 (6 bases). Germline lookup yields CDR1 GTSNPN and CDR2 SVGIG (reference sequence). The CDR3 has 12 amino acids. V gave up 4 bases and J gave up 3 bases, with 10 bases separating them. CDR3 amino acids: CAWKVGSYEQYF. In DNA, the CDR3 is TGTGCCTGGAAGGTCGGGAGCTACGAGCAGTACTTC.

The table lists this clonotype with a few counts. This chain joins TRBV27 and TRBJ2-7; 7 nucleotides line up with TRBD2. The CDR3 sequence is 14 residues long. V shed 2 bases and J 1 base; nucleotides not matched to a gene: 2. The germline V gene has CDR1 MNHEY and CDR2 SMNVEV (reference sequence). CDR3 coding DNA: TGTGCCAGCAGTTTAAATAGCGGGTCCTACGAGCAGTACTTC. Protein product: CASSLNSGSYEQYF.

The chain links TRBV5-6 to TRBJ1-1, with D hard to call. The ends were cut back, 3 bases at V and 3 bases at J, with 15 bases in the middle. CDR3 length equals 15 residues. The germline CDR1 and CDR2 sequences are SGHDT and YYEEEE. The CDR3 region is CASSSPEKVHTEAFF. CDR3 nucleotide sequence: TGTGCCAGCAGCTCGCCAGAGAAGGTGCACACTGAAGCTTTCTTT. The whole variable domain, filled in from reference TRBV5-6 and TRBJ1-1, reads DAGVTQSPTHLIKTRGQQVTLRCSPKSGHDTVSWYQQALGQGPQFIFQYYEEEERQRGNFPDRFSGHQFPNYSSELNVNALLLGDSALYLCASSSPEKVHTEAFFGQGTRLTVV.

This clonotype has a handful of counts. The chain couples TRBV5-1 to TRBJ1-1, with D uncertain. This CDR3 region has 15 residues. The ends were cut back, 2 bases at V and 1 base at J, with 12 bases in the middle. Germline CDR1 reads SGHRS; CDR2 reads YFSETQ. CDR3 in amino acids: CASSFQGLSNTEAFF. The CDR3, as DNA: TGCGCCAGCAGCTTTCAAGGGCTATCGAACACTGAAGCTTTCTTT.

This clonotype has more than one count but fewer than ten. This chain connects TRBV7-9 to TRBJ1-5; TRBD1 is a possible D gene (6 bases). Trimming cost V 5 bases and J 4 bases, with 12 bases left between them. The germline CDR1 and CDR2 sequences are SEHNR and FQNEAQ (reference sequence). The CDR3 consists of 14 residues. This chain's CDR3 is CASSNSTGNQPQHF. CDR3 sequence (DNA): TGTGCCAGCAGCAACAGCACAGGGAATCAGCCCCAGCATTTT.

The CDR3 spells CASSWRTTAYEQYF. CDR3 nucleotides: TGTGCCAGCAGCTGGAGGACTACCGCCTACGAGCAGTACTTC. J is TRBJ2-7 and V is TRBV13; D possibly corresponds to TRBD2 (6 bases). The V end was cut by 4 bases, the J end by 2 bases, with 12 bases between. CDR3 length: 14 residues. Germline lookup yields CDR1 PRHDT and CDR2 FYEKMQ (reference sequence).

This clonotype has only a few counts. The CDR3 DNA sequence: TGCAGCGTTGATATAGGAAGCACCGGGGAGCTGTTTTTT. It translates to CSVDIGSTGELFF. The gene calls are TRBV29-1 and TRBJ2-2; D not resolved. V was shortened by 3 bases and J by 4 bases, with 9 bases between the two germline ends. The CDR3 covers 13 residues. Germline V lookup: CDR1 SQVTM, CDR2 ANQGSEA.

The chain is built from TRBV20-1 and TRBJ2-5; the D is unclear. The CDR3 extends over 12 amino acids. V lost 6 bases, J lost 2 bases, and 10 bases lay in between. Germline-derived CDR1 and CDR2 are DFQATT and SNEGSKA (reference sequence). The CDR3 sequence: CSAPLVQETQYF. In DNA form, the CDR3 reads TGCAGTGCCCCCCTGGTACAAGAGACCCAGTACTTC.

The genes are TRBV29-1 and TRBJ2-2; D unclear. Deletions cut 2 bases from V and 2 bases from J, with 6 bases between. This CDR3 comprises 13 residues. The germline V gene encodes CDR1 SQVTM and CDR2 ANQGSEA. This CDR3 reads CSVEPDNTGELFF. CDR3 in DNA: TGCAGCGTTGAACCGGACAACACCGGGGAGCTGTTTTTT.

The chain joins TRBV7-3 to TRBJ1-3; TRBD1 is a possible D gene (6 bases). V was cut by 3 bases and J by 4 bases, with 10 bases left in between. The CDR3 runs to 14 residues. Germline values: CDR1 SGHTA, CDR2 FQGTGA. The CDR3 DNA reads TGTGCCAGCAGCTTCGGACAGTCAGGAAACACCATATATTTT. It translates to CASSFGQSGNTIYF. Full variable domain (outside the CDR3, taken from reference TRBV7-3 and TRBJ1-3): GAGVSQTPSNKVTEKGKYVELRCDPISGHTALYWYRQSLGQGPEFLIYFQGTGAADDSGLPNDRFFAVRPEGSVSTLKIQRTERGDSAVYLCASSFGQSGNTIYFGEGSWLTVV.

V and J are TRBV12-5 and TRBJ1-2; no clear D gene. CDR1 and CDR2 from the germline V gene are LGHNT and FRNRAP. This CDR3 is 14 amino acids long. Between the trimmed V and J ends, which lost 3 bases and 6 bases, there was a span of 14 bases. The CDR3 sequence is CASGLGTDANGYTF. The CDR3 coding sequence is TGTGCTAGTGGTTTAGGTACGGATGCCAATGGCTACACCTTC.

The table lists this clonotype with a few counts. The gene calls are TRBV6-5 and TRBJ2-5, with D hard to call. The CDR3 loop spans 15 amino acids. Germline CDR1 is MNHEY and CDR2 is SVGAGI. The germline V and J ends were trimmed by 0 bases and 5 bases, with 13 bases remaining between them. CDR3 residues: CASSYSGSRLETQYF. CDR3 in DNA: TGTGCCAGCAGTTACTCGGGATCTAGGTTGGAGACCCAGTACTTC.

This clonotype was picked up many times. This chain connects TRBV6-5 to TRBJ1-6; D not resolved. Germline CDR1 is MNHEY and CDR2 is SVGAGI. V was shortened by 2 bases and J by 6 bases, with 2 bases between the two germline ends. CDR3 length equals 12 residues. The CDR3 sequence: CASSYPNSPLHF. The CDR3 DNA reads as TGTGCCAGCAGTTACCCTAATTCACCCCTCCACTTT.

At least ten counts were recorded for this clonotype. The chain joins TRBV12-3 or TRBV12-4 to TRBJ1-6, with a weak D call TRBD1 (6 bases). Between the trimmed V and J ends, which lost 8 bases and 3 bases, there was a span of 11 bases. The length of the CDR3 is 14 residues. The CDR3 loop reads CASSRDNYNSPLHF. The CDR3 DNA reads as TGTGCCAGCTCACGGGACAACTATAATTCACCCCTCCACTTT.

This clonotype was detected only a few times. The chain has TRBV5-1 and TRBJ1-1, with D perhaps TRBD1 (5 bases). CDR3 length: 15 residues. Trimming pared 3 bases from V and 1 base from J, leaving 13 bases between. From germline, CDR1 is SGHRS and CDR2 YFSETQ. The CDR3 coding sequence is TGCGCCAGCAGCTCCGCCGGGGCGTCGAACACTGAAGCTTTCTTT. It encodes CASSSAGASNTEAFF.

V is TRBV19 and J is TRBJ1-6; D possibly corresponds to TRBD1 (5 bases). The CDR3 runs to 15 residues. Germline CDR1 LNHDA, CDR2 SQIVND (reference sequence). Trimming shortened V by 3 bases and J by 4 bases, and 10 bases separated the two germline ends. CDR3 sequence (DNA): TGTGCCAGTAGTATGGGGACGGATTATAATTCACCCCTCCACTTT. Residues: CASSMGTDYNSPLHF.

The genes are TRBV5-5 and TRBJ2-5; 11 bases are shared with TRBD1. Germline-derived CDR1 and CDR2 are SGHKS and YYEKEE (reference sequence). The CDR3 is 16 amino acids. V trimming: 2 bases; J trimming: 5 bases; junction bases outside the gene matches: 8. CDR3 residues: CASSFPRTGGRETQYF. CDR3 DNA sequence: TGTGCCAGCAGCTTTCCCCGGACAGGGGGCAGGGAGACCCAGTACTTC.

This clonotype was picked up many times. The CDR3 DNA reads as TGTGCCAGCAGAAATGGGGGTGCCTACACCTTC. Amino acid sequence: CASRNGGAYTF. V and J are TRBV12-3 or TRBV12-4 and TRBJ1-2, with a weak D call TRBD1 (5 bases). Trimming pared 6 bases from V and 10 bases from J, leaving 12 bases between. The CDR3 is made up of 11 amino acids.

J is TRBJ1-6 and V is TRBV28; D might be TRBD1 (6 bases). Germline CDR1 and CDR2: MDHEN and SYDVKM. There are 16 residues in the CDR3. Trimming cost V 3 bases and J 5 bases, with 14 bases left between them. The chain's CDR3 is CASSFLRGQNNSPLHF. The CDR3 region has the DNA TGTGCCAGCAGTTTTTTACGTGGACAGAATAATTCACCCCTCCACTTT.

V is TRBV6-2 or TRBV6-3 and J is TRBJ1-4; tentatively, D is TRBD1 (6 bases). CDR1 is MNHEY and CDR2 is SVGEGT in the germline V gene. With 1 base removed from V and 8 bases from J, the gap between germline ends came to 14 bases. The CDR3 is made up of 15 amino acids. The CDR3 region is CASSYFVGAGEKLFF. In nucleotides, the CDR3 is TGTGCCAGCAGTTACTTTGTGGGGGCCGGGGAAAAACTGTTTTTT.

This clonotype was observed at least ten times. CDR3 sequence (DNA): TGTGCCAGCAGTCACCGGGACAGGAACACTGAAGCTTTCTTT. This gives the protein CASSHRDRNTEAFF. The V and J genes are TRBV12-3 or TRBV12-4 and TRBJ1-1; TRBD1 aligns across 7 bases. The CDR3 runs 14 residues. The junction had 4 bases not matched to a gene; V was cut back by 5 bases and J by 1 base.

The gene calls are TRBV25-1 and TRBJ1-1; D not resolved. Per germline, CDR1 MGHDK and CDR2 SYGVNS. There are 15 residues in the CDR3. V was pared by 1 base and J by 4 bases, with 13 bases between. CDR3 bases: TGTGCCAGCAGTGAATCGCGAGCTGGAGGCACTGAAGCTTTCTTT. This sequence encodes CASSESRAGGTEAFF.

V gene TRBV7-3 combines with J gene TRBJ1-1; D is possibly TRBD1 (5 bases). The V gene's germline CDR1 is SGHTA and CDR2 FQGTGA. Trimming removed 3 bases at V and 6 bases at J, with 14 bases between. This CDR3 is built from 14 residues. CDR3 coding DNA: TGTGCCAGCAGCTTCCTTGTCGGGGCGTCTGAAGCTTTCTTT. The encoded protein is CASSFLVGASEAFF.

The chain recombines TRBV29-1 with TRBJ2-5; 8 nucleotides align to TRBD1. Trimming took 7 bases from V and 8 from J; bases not matched to a gene: 15. CDR3 size: 14 residues. The germline V gene has CDR1 SQVTM and CDR2 ANQGSEA. The CDR3 nucleotides are TGCAGCGGTGGGCAGGGGGCTCGTCTAGGCACCCAGTACTTC. This encodes CSGGQGARLGTQYF.

This clonotype was seen at least ten times. The rearrangement uses TRBV28 and TRBJ1-1, with D perhaps TRBD1 (5 bases). Looked up from germline, CDR1 is MDHEN and CDR2 is SYDVKM. Trimming stripped 6 bases from V and 4 bases from J, with 12 bases between. CDR3 length: 13 amino acids. The CDR3 sequence is CASSLRGATEAFF. CDR3 DNA: TGTGCCAGCAGCTTACGAGGGGCCACTGAAGCTTTCTTT.

This clonotype came up a few times. The chain employs TRBV15 and TRBJ2-7; TRBD2 matches at 10 bases. V shed 1 base and J 5 bases; nucleotides not matched to a gene: 8. Germline CDR1 is LNHNV and CDR2 is YYDKDF (reference sequence). The CDR3 contains 16 residues. CDR3 coding DNA: TGTGCCACCAGCAGAGGTAGGAGCGGGAGGGCCAACGAGCAGTACTTC. The encoded protein is CATSRGRSGRANEQYF. Complete variable domain (other parts from reference TRBV15 and TRBJ2-7): DAMVIQNPRYQVTQFGKPVTLSCSQTLNHNVMYWYQQKSSQAPKLLFHYYDKDFNNEADTPDNFQSRRPNTSFCFLDIRSPGLGDTAMYLCATSRGRSGRANEQYFGPGTRLTVT.